This is a list of T cell receptor beta chains from one sample in a study of vaccination and CD4 T cells after COVID-19. These receptors' antigens are unknown. TCRdb recomputed calls from the PCR reads with MiXCR, one row per CDR3 protein. The sample contains 17,000 or so distinct CDR3 sequences, 45% to 65% of which appear only once. Sequencing input: CD4+ T cells from blood, cultured in vitro. These receptors were taken from a human donor who had recovered from COVID-19. Each CDR3 is given with its conserved first and last residue. The D gene is left open where the match is weak. Some rows have no size entry. The others give once, few or many, or a class for an expanded clone.

TRBV6-2/TRBV6-3	TRBJ2-1	TRBD2	few	TGTGCCAGCATGCCGGGACTAGCGGGACGGTTCTCCTACAATGAGCAGTTCTTC	CASMPGLAGRFSYNEQFF
TRBV7-8	TRBJ2-1	TRBD2	once	TGTGCCAGCAGCCGTTATGGACTAGCGGGGTTCAATGAGCAGTTCTTC	CASSRYGLAGFNEQFF
TRBV12-3/TRBV12-4	TRBJ2-2	TRBD2	-	TGTGCCAGCACTCAGACTAGCGGGTCGACCGGGGAGCTGTTTTTT	CASTQTSGSTGELFF
TRBV10-3	TRBJ2-3	-	-	TGTGCCATCAGTGAGGGGGGGAGTGCGCCAGATACGCAGTATTTT	CAISEGGSAPDTQYF
TRBV7-2	TRBJ2-1	-	-	TGTGCCAGCAGCCTAGGGAGATTGGGTGAGCAGTTCTTC	CASSLGRLGEQFF
TRBV6-5	TRBJ1-1	-	-	TGTGCCAGCAGTTACTCTTTGGCCCGAACCACTGAAGCTTTCTTT	CASSYSLARTTEAFF
TRBV28	TRBJ1-4	-	-	TGTGCCAGCAGTCCCTGGGGACACCGGGGGCGGGATGAAAAACTGTTTTTT	CASSPWGHRGRDEKLFF
TRBV6-1	TRBJ1-1	-	-	TGTGCCAGCAGTGTCGGGGGCTGGGCTTTCTTT	CASSVGGWAFF
TRBV2	TRBJ1-4	TRBD1	-	TGTGCCAGCAGTAAACCGGGACAGCTTAATGAAAAACTGTTTTTT	CASSKPGQLNEKLFF
TRBV6-1	TRBJ1-1	TRBD1	medium-sized	TGTGCCAGCAGTGAAGGGGACAGGGGTAAAGCTTTCTTT	CASSEGDRGKAFF
TRBV7-9	TRBJ1-1	-	-	TGTGCCAGCAGCTTTAACATGGACACTGAAGCTTTCTTT	CASSFNMDTEAFF
TRBV19	TRBJ2-1	TRBD2	few	TGTGCCAGTCAGAGGGGGACTAGCGGGGGGGATGAGCAGTTCTTC	CASQRGTSGGDEQFF
TRBV10-1	TRBJ2-2	TRBD1	-	TGCGCCAGCCAGGGGGCCGGGAACACCGGGGAGCTGTTTTTT	CASQGAGNTGELFF
TRBV7-3	TRBJ1-2	TRBD1	-	TGTGCCAGCAGCTCGGGACAGGCCTATGGCTACACCTTC	CASSSGQAYGYTF
TRBV20-1	TRBJ1-1	TRBD1	-	TGCAGTGCGCCTCAGGGGGGGCTGAACACTGAAGCTTTCTTT	CSAPQGGLNTEAFF
TRBV20-1	TRBJ1-2	TRBD1	-	TGCAGTGCTAAGGGGGCGGATTATGGCTACACCTTC	CSAKGADYGYTF
TRBV7-9	TRBJ1-4	-	few	TGTGCCAGCAGCTTTCGGGCCGACAGTATGAATGAAAAACTGTTTTTT	CASSFRADSMNEKLFF
TRBV20-1	TRBJ2-1	TRBD2	-	TGCAGTGCTGGAATGCCTAGCGGGATCTTGGAGCAGTTCTTC	CSAGMPSGILEQFF
TRBV11-2	TRBJ2-5	-	-	TGTGCCAGCAGCTTTGGCAACGGAGAGACCCAGTACTTC	CASSFGNGETQYF
TRBV12-3/TRBV12-4	TRBJ2-3	-	-	TGTGCCAGCAGTTTAGGACCAGGGTCGTCTAGCACAGATACGCAGTATTTT	CASSLGPGSSSTDTQYF
TRBV2	TRBJ2-3	-	-	TGTGCCAGCAGTGGAGATACAGGGCCAAACACAGATACGCAGTATTTT	CASSGDTGPNTDTQYF
TRBV4-2	TRBJ2-2	TRBD2	-	TGTGCCAGCAGCCAGGGGGGGAGCTTGGAAATTAACACCGGGGAGCTGTTTTTT	CASSQGGSLEINTGELFF
TRBV7-8	TRBJ1-2	-	-	TGTGCCAGCAGCCCCGCCCGGTCGGTCACTGGCTATGGCTACACCTTC	CASSPARSVTGYGYTF
TRBV27	TRBJ2-1	TRBD2	few	TGTGCCAGCAGTTCCGGGACTAGCCGGAATGAGCAGTTCTTC	CASSSGTSRNEQFF
TRBV5-1	TRBJ2-1	TRBD2	-	TGCGCCAGGGGCCGGGGACTAGCCATGGGTGAGCAGTTCTTC	CARGRGLAMGEQFF
TRBV2	TRBJ1-5	-	-	TGTGCCAGCTCGGCTTCAGGTAATAGCAATCAGCCCCAGCATTTT	CASSASGNSNQPQHF
TRBV6-1	TRBJ1-1	-	-	TGTGCCAGCAGTCCATCTCGGACAGTTCACACTGAAGCTTTCTTT	CASSPSRTVHTEAFF